These 27 T cell receptor beta chains share one sample of origin, sequenced in a study of OX40 agonist ivuxolimab in advanced cancers. TCRdb's copy holds only in-frame clones and misses some; the assay was immunoSEQ multiplex PCR. The repertoire holds some 51,000 clones, with around 86% as singletons. The sample was CD4+ or CD8+ T cells sorted from blood, taken in a trial of the OX40 agonist ivuxolimab. Every receptor here comes from an adult with an advanced solid tumor such as melanoma, head and neck, liver or kidney cancer.

The V call is TRBV9, the J call TRBJ2-5; TRBD2 is a possible D gene (6 bases). The germline V and J ends were trimmed by 3 bases and 2 bases, with 8 bases remaining between them. This CDR3 has 13 amino acids. Germline CDR1 is SGDLS and CDR2 is YYNGEE. The CDR3, as DNA: TGTGCCAGCAGCGATGCGGGGCAAGAGACCCAGTACTTC. Residues: CASSDAGQETQYF. The full variable domain, its missing parts supplied by reference TRBV9 and TRBJ2-5, is DSGVTQTPKHLITATGQRVTLRCSPRSGDLSVYWYQQSLDQGLQFLIQYYNGEERAKGNILERFSAQQFPDLHSELNLSSLELGDSALYFCASSDAGQETQYFGPGTRLLVL.

The chain couples TRBV6-5 to TRBJ1-1; D is undetermined. V was clipped by 8 bases and J by 3 bases, with 19 bases between them. The CDR3 runs to 15 residues. CDR1 and CDR2 from the germline V gene are MNHEY and SVGAGI. DNA for the CDR3: TGTGCCAGCTTTGGCAGGCCGTTAAAGGACACTGAAGCTTTCTTT. Translating it yields CASFGRPLKDTEAFF.

This clone came up once. The chain is built from TRBV29-1 and TRBJ2-2; D is undetermined. The ends were cut back, 7 bases at V and 4 bases at J, with 7 bases in the middle. Germline V gene lookup returns CDR1 SQVTM and CDR2 ANQGSEA. CDR3 length equals 11 residues. For the CDR3, the DNA is TGCAGCGGGACGTTCACCGGGGAGCTGTTTTTT. It specifies CSGTFTGELFF.

This chain connects TRBV6-5 to TRBJ2-3, with D perhaps given as TRBD1 or TRBD2 (5 bases each). This CDR3 contains 15 residues. Trimming shortened V by 5 bases and J by 3 bases, and 15 bases separated the two germline ends. The germline CDR1 and CDR2 sequences are MNHEY and SVGAGI. The CDR3 DNA sequence: TGTGCCAGCAGTAACTGGCAGGGACGGACAGATACGCAGTATTTT. Translation gives CASSNWQGRTDTQYF.

The genes are TRBV7-3 and TRBJ2-2, with D uncertain. Trimming left V 1 base short and J 1 base short, with 10 bases between. In germline, CDR1 is SGHTA, CDR2 FQGTGA. This CDR3 region has 16 residues. As DNA, the CDR3 is TGTGCCAGCAGCTTAATCTTGGGTGGGAACACCGGGGAGCTGTTTTTT. Encoded protein: CASSLILGGNTGELFF.

Here the CDR3 DNA reads TGCGCCAGCAGCCTTACAACAACAGGGTTAAGCTACGAGCAGTACTTC. Its translation: CASSLTTTGLSYEQYF. The chain has TRBV4-1 and TRBJ2-7; the D gene is possibly TRBD1 (6 bases). Trimming stripped 4 bases from V and 3 bases from J, with 19 bases between. CDR1 and CDR2 from the germline V gene are MGHRA and YSYEKL. This CDR3 is 16 amino acids long.

This clone came up a few times. CDR3 sequence (DNA): TGTGCCAGCAGTCTTGACCCGGGACAGTTGGAGACCCAGTACTTC. Amino acids: CASSLDPGQLETQYF. The gene calls are TRBV27 and TRBJ2-5; 7 bases match TRBD1. The CDR3 covers 15 residues. Germline CDR1 and CDR2: MNHEY and SMNVEV (reference sequence). Unmatched junction bases numbered 11, after V lost 5 bases and J lost 5 bases.

About this clone: A much larger clone lies a single base off, so this may be a read error. This CDR3 is also generated by other DNA sequences in the sample. The chain employs TRBV11-3 and TRBJ1-2, with D unresolved. The CDR3 contains 11 residues. V lost 3 bases, J lost 5 bases, and 4 bases lay in between. Germline V gene data show CDR1 as SGHNT and CDR2 as YENEEA. This CDR3 reads CASSLTYGYTF. The CDR3, as DNA: TGTGCCAGCAGCTTGACTTATGGCTACACCTTC.

This clone appeared once. The chain combines TRBV27 with TRBJ1-2; D uncertain. V gave up 5 bases and J gave up 4 bases, with 11 bases separating them. Germline loops: CDR1 MNHEY, CDR2 SMNVEV (reference sequence). This CDR3 has 13 amino acids. CDR3 in DNA: TGTGCCAGCAGTCCCGCTTGGGGCTATGGCTACACCTTC. Residues: CASSPAWGYGYTF.

V is TRBV6-5 and J is TRBJ2-3, with D tentatively TRBD1 (5 bases). The CDR3 contains 14 residues. V lost 4 bases and J lost 1, with 9 bases in between. Germline CDR1 is MNHEY and CDR2 is SVGAGI. The CDR3 here is CASSSQQGTDTQYF. The CDR3 DNA sequence: TGTGCCAGCAGTTCCCAACAGGGCACAGATACGCAGTATTTT.

The chain combines TRBV7-2 with TRBJ1-5; 8 nucleotides line up with TRBD1. The germline V gene has CDR1 SGHTA and CDR2 FQGNSA. With 2 bases clipped from V and 4 bases from J, the junction kept 7 bases outside the gene matches. The CDR3 sequence is 16 residues long. CDR3 sequence reads: CASSLWSGGLNQPQHF. DNA for the CDR3: TGTGCCAGCAGCTTATGGTCAGGGGGCCTTAATCAGCCCCAGCATTTT.

The chain employs TRBV5-4 and TRBJ2-7, with D possibly being TRBD1 or TRBD2 (6 bases each). CDR1 and CDR2 from the germline V gene are SGHNT and YYREEE (reference sequence). V was cut by 3 bases and J by 2 bases, with 15 bases left in between. This CDR3 contains 15 residues. In DNA, the CDR3 is TGTGCCAGCAGCTATATGGGGGGCCCGACCTACGAGCAGTACTTC. This gives the protein CASSYMGGPTYEQYF.

This chain links TRBV29-1 with TRBJ1-2; D gene unclear. Trimming stripped 3 bases from V and 3 bases from J, with 11 bases between. CDR1 and CDR2 from the germline V gene are SQVTM and ANQGSEA. This CDR3 has 13 residues. CDR3 DNA: TGCAGCGTTGACGGAGTCGGATACTATGGCTACACCTTC. Translated: CSVDGVGYYGYTF.

V is TRBV19 and J is TRBJ1-5, with a weak D call TRBD1 (5 bases). Germline loops: CDR1 LNHDA, CDR2 SQIVND (reference sequence). The CDR3 covers 14 residues. V shed 4 bases and J shed 5 bases, with 12 bases lying between them. DNA for the CDR3: TGTGCCAGTAGTAGGGGGGGTCTAGATCAGCCCCAGCATTTT. It specifies CASSRGGLDQPQHF.

This chain uses TRBV5-1 with TRBJ2-3; 8 bases align to TRBD2. The CDR3 runs to 15 residues. CDR1 and CDR2 (germline): SGHRS, YFSETQ. J was trimmed by 10 bases and V by 3 bases; bases with no gene match: 13. CDR3 loop: CASSSGTSGGAPQYF. In nucleotides, the CDR3 is TGCGCCAGCAGCTCCGGGACTAGTGGGGGGGCCCCGCAGTATTTT.

The chain uses TRBV6-5 and TRBJ2-1, with a weak D call TRBD1 (5 bases). V lost 0 bases to trimming and J lost 5 bases, with 8 bases between them. This CDR3 is 14 amino acids long. Germline CDR1 reads MNHEY; CDR2 reads SVGAGI. The CDR3 is CASSYSLGDNEQFF. In nucleotides, the CDR3 is TGTGCCAGCAGTTACTCTTTAGGGGACAATGAGCAGTTCTTC.

The V gene is TRBV5-6, the J gene TRBJ1-4; D unresolved. V was trimmed by 4 bases and J by 7 bases, leaving 14 bases between them. The CDR3 covers 14 residues. Germline V lookup: CDR1 SGHDT, CDR2 YYEEEE. The CDR3 is CASSPRTRGEKLFF. The CDR3 nucleotides read TGTGCCAGCAGCCCCAGGACTAGAGGTGAAAAACTGTTTTTT.

The rearrangement uses TRBV29-1 and TRBJ1-2, with 8 bases that match TRBD1. CDR1 is SQVTM and CDR2 is ANQGSEA in the germline V gene. The CDR3 runs to 18 residues. The ends lost 0 bases at V and 4 bases at J; junction bases unmatched: 16. The CDR3 DNA follows: TGCAGCGTTGAAGAAATATCGGTAGGACAGGGCGAACTCTATGGCTACACCTTC. Translating gives CSVEEISVGQGELYGYTF.

This clone was observed a handful of times. V is TRBV6-5 and J is TRBJ1-2; D not certain. CDR3 length equals 12 residues. The germline gives CDR1 MNHEY, CDR2 SVGAGI. Trimming removed 5 bases from V and 4 bases from J, with 8 bases in between. The chain's CDR3 is CASSNKIYGYTF. CDR3 sequence (DNA): TGTGCCAGCAGTAACAAAATCTATGGCTACACCTTC.

The chain couples TRBV6-5 to TRBJ1-2, with a weak D call TRBD1 (6 bases). The V gene lost 0 bases and the J gene lost 6 bases, with 11 bases spanning the gap. The germline gives CDR1 MNHEY, CDR2 SVGAGI. The length of the CDR3 is 14 residues. CDR3 amino acids: CASSYSGGADGYTF. CDR3 nucleotide sequence: TGTGCCAGCAGTTACTCGGGGGGGGCGGATGGCTACACCTTC.

This clone occurred once. The chain has TRBV5-6 and TRBJ2-7; possibly TRBD1 for D (6 bases). V was cut by 3 bases and J by 4 bases, with 8 bases left in between. Germline loops: CDR1 SGHDT, CDR2 YYEEEE. This CDR3 contains 12 residues. DNA of the CDR3: TGTGCCAGCAGCTCGACAGGATACGAGCAGTACTTC. This gives the protein CASSSTGYEQYF. Full variable domain (missing parts from reference TRBV5-6 and TRBJ2-7): DAGVTQSPTHLIKTRGQQVTLRCSPKSGHDTVSWYQQALGQGPQFIFQYYEEEERQRGNFPDRFSGHQFPNYSSELNVNALLLGDSALYLCASSSTGYEQYFGPGTRLTVT.

This chain connects TRBV7-7 to TRBJ2-3, with D perhaps matching TRBD1 (6 bases). The germline V and J ends were trimmed by 6 bases and 0 bases, with 13 bases remaining between them. The CDR3 length is 15 residues. CDR1 is SSHAT, CDR2 FNYEAQ, per germline (reference sequence). The CDR3 bases are TGTGCCAGCAGTCCCGGAACAGGGAGCACAGATACGCAGTATTTT. Amino acids: CASSPGTGSTDTQYF.

This clone has a handful of counts. This chain joins TRBV28 and TRBJ2-2; TRBD1 matches at 7 bases. After removal of 6 bases from V and 3 bases from J, the junction contained 10 bases not matched to a gene. This CDR3 has 16 amino acids. The germline V gene has CDR1 MDHEN and CDR2 SYDVKM. CDR3 DNA: TGTGCCAGCAGCTATTATCGGACAGGCGACACCGGGGAGCTGTTTTTT. Residues: CASSYYRTGDTGELFF. Combining the CDR3 with reference TRBV28 and TRBJ2-2 gives the whole variable domain DVKVTQSSRYLVKRTGEKVFLECVQDMDHENMFWYRQDPGLGLRLIYFSYDVKMKEKGDIPEGYSVSREKKERFSLILESASTNQTSMYLCASSYYRTGDTGELFFGEGSRLTVL.

This chain connects TRBV13 to TRBJ1-6; a weak D match, TRBD1 (5 bases). CDR3 length: 16 residues. V dropped 5 bases and J dropped 4 bases, with 15 bases sitting between them. CDR1 and CDR2 (germline): PRHDT, FYEKMQ (reference sequence). CDR3 sequence reads: CASSPWDGRYNSPLHF. CDR3 DNA: TGTGCCAGCAGCCCCTGGGACGGGAGATATAATTCACCCCTCCACTTT.

The chain combines TRBV27 with TRBJ2-1; D unclear. The CDR3 runs 12 residues. Germline values: CDR1 MNHEY, CDR2 SMNVEV (reference sequence). Trimming shortened V by 3 bases and J by 6 bases, and 6 bases separated the two germline ends. CDR3 region: CASSFSGNEQFF. The CDR3 DNA reads as TGTGCCAGCAGTTTTTCTGGCAATGAGCAGTTCTTC.

This sequence joins TRBV27 and TRBJ2-7; TRBD1 might be the D (5 bases). The CDR3 sequence is 15 residues long. CDR1 MNHEY and CDR2 SMNVEV come from the germline V gene (reference sequence). V lost 3 bases to trimming and J lost 5 bases, with 17 bases between them. In DNA form, the CDR3 reads TGTGCCAGCAGTTTGGATTCAGGGTCCCCCCACGAGCAGTACTTC. Residues: CASSLDSGSPHEQYF.

The chain is built from TRBV19 and TRBJ2-7; D is perhaps TRBD2 (5 bases). The germline V gene encodes CDR1 LNHDA and CDR2 SQIVND (reference sequence). V lost 3 bases, J lost 2 bases, and 8 bases lay in between. This CDR3 has 13 residues. CDR3 sequence reads: CASSINGAYEQYF. CDR3 nucleotide sequence: TGTGCCAGTAGTATCAACGGGGCCTACGAGCAGTACTTC.